The next 13 T cell receptor beta chains were all read from a single sample in a study of vaccination and CD4 T cells after COVID-19. The treatment here: 10-day PBMC culture with coronavirus spike peptide pools or control peptides (ViraFEST assay). CD4+ T cells that had been cultured provided DNA sequenced with the Oncomine TCR Beta short-read assay. TCRdb ran MiXCR on the PCR reads and lists one entry per CDR3 protein. Of roughly 17,000 distinct CDR3 sequences listed, around 31% are singletons. No antigen has been assigned to these receptors. Sequenced material: cultured CD4+ T cells from blood. These TCRs come from a human donor with COVID-19.

This chain connects TRBV6-1 to TRBJ2-7; D is perhaps TRBD1 (6 bases). The germline V gene has CDR1 MNHNS and CDR2 SASEGT. This CDR3 spans 16 amino acids. V lost 6 bases and J lost 4, with 22 bases in between. In nucleotides, the CDR3 is TGTGCCAGCAGGCGCCCAAGGGACACCCTTTGGTACGAGCAGTACTTC. Translated, it gives CASRRPRDTLWYEQYF.

V is TRBV6-1 and J is TRBJ2-7; D is uncertain. Germline V gene data show CDR1 as MNHNS and CDR2 as SASEGT. This CDR3 region has 14 residues. V was clipped by 7 bases and J by 0 bases, with 13 bases between them. The CDR3 is CASTPRTSSYEQYF. For the CDR3, the DNA is TGTGCCAGCACCCCGAGGACGAGCTCCTACGAGCAGTACTTC.

This chain joins TRBV19 and TRBJ2-2, with D unresolved. The germline V gene has CDR1 LNHDA and CDR2 SQIVND (reference sequence). V dropped 4 bases and J dropped 0 bases, with 12 bases sitting between them. The CDR3 loop spans 16 amino acids. The CDR3 DNA reads as TGTGCCAGTAGTAGTGCCAGGACCGCGAACACCGGGGAGCTGTTTTTT. Translated: CASSSARTANTGELFF.

The count of this clonotype is one. The genes are TRBV6-2 or TRBV6-3 and TRBJ2-7, with 10 bases identical to TRBD2. The CDR3 is made up of 17 amino acids. J gave up 3 bases and V 2 bases, and 10 bases lay outside the gene matches. Germline V gene sequence: CDR1 MNHEY, CDR2 SVGEGT. CDR3 DNA: TGTGCCAGCAGTTACCCCAGCGCTAGCGGGGGCCTCTACGAGCAGTACTTC. Protein product: CASSYPSASGGLYEQYF.

This clonotype has more than one count but fewer than ten. V usage is TRBV28 and J usage is TRBJ2-3; D is unresolved. The germline V gene has CDR1 MDHEN and CDR2 SYDVKM. Trimming removed 6 bases at V and 3 bases at J, with 13 bases between. The CDR3 spans 14 residues. DNA of the CDR3: TGTGCCAGCAGCCGACCCATACCTACAGATACGCAGTATTTT. It is translated as CASSRPIPTDTQYF. The variable domain in full, completed from reference TRBV28 and TRBJ2-3, reads DVKVTQSSRYLVKRTGEKVFLECVQDMDHENMFWYRQDPGLGLRLIYFSYDVKMKEKGDIPEGYSVSREKKERFSLILESASTNQTSMYLCASSRPIPTDTQYFGPGTRLTVL.

This clonotype was detected a few times. This chain joins TRBV15 and TRBJ2-5; no reliable D call. This CDR3 spans 14 amino acids. CDR1 and CDR2 (germline): LNHNV, YYDKDF (reference sequence). Trimming cost V 6 bases and J 5 bases, with 16 bases left between them. The DNA of the CDR3 is TGTGCCACCAGTCGAGATCCAACGGGCGAGACCCAGTACTTC. Amino acids: CATSRDPTGETQYF.

The chain has TRBV11-2 and TRBJ1-3; a weak D match, TRBD1 (6 bases). Germline-derived CDR1 and CDR2 are SGHAT and FQNNGV. The V end lost 1 base, the J end lost 10 bases, and 14 bases lay between the germline ends. The CDR3 runs to 14 residues. The CDR3 loop is CASSLAGAPRTIYF. CDR3 sequence (DNA): TGTGCCAGCAGCTTAGCGGGGGCCCCGAGAACCATATATTTT.

The chain recombines TRBV24-1 with TRBJ2-1, with D perhaps TRBD2 (5 bases). This CDR3 is built from 16 residues. V dropped 5 bases and J dropped 0 bases, with 13 bases sitting between them. Per the germline V gene, CDR1 is KGHDR and CDR2 is SFDVKD. The CDR3 protein is CATSGSEGSSYNEQFF. CDR3 in DNA: TGTGCCACCAGTGGTAGCGAGGGTAGCTCCTACAATGAGCAGTTCTTC.

This clonotype showed up just a few times. This chain links TRBV19 with TRBJ1-3; D is undetermined. Trimming removed 3 bases from V and 0 bases from J, with 12 bases in between. CDR1 is LNHDA, CDR2 SQIVND, per germline (reference sequence). CDR3 length equals 16 residues. The CDR3 region is CASSIKGWGSGNTIYF. The CDR3, as DNA: TGTGCCAGTAGTATTAAGGGCTGGGGCTCTGGAAACACCATATATTTT.

This clonotype ranks as medium-sized. The V gene is TRBV27, the J gene TRBJ1-1; possible D gene TRBD1, 6 bases. Trimming left V 6 bases short and J 4 bases short, with 27 bases between. CDR3 length equals 18 residues. The V gene's germline CDR1 is MNHEY and CDR2 SMNVEV (reference sequence). The CDR3 DNA is TGTGCCAGCAGCTCGTTCATTGCGAGAGGGGGGCGTTTCACTGAAGCTTTCTTT. This sequence encodes CASSSFIARGGRFTEAFF.

This chain joins TRBV20-1 and TRBJ1-2, with 11 bases that match TRBD1. Germline values: CDR1 DFQATT, CDR2 SNEGSKA (reference sequence). The trim removed 1 base at V and 5 bases at J, leaving 3 bases unmatched. This CDR3 comprises 14 residues. Here the CDR3 DNA reads TGCAGTGCTAGAGGGACAGGGGGCTGGTATGGCTACACCTTC. Translating it yields CSARGTGGWYGYTF.

The table lists this clonotype with a few counts. This chain joins TRBV12-3 or TRBV12-4 and TRBJ2-3; 12 bases align to TRBD2. The J segment lost 2 bases and the V segment lost 5 bases, leaving 5 bases of the junction unmatched. CDR3 size: 16 residues. CDR3 sequence: CASSPTSGGPTDTQYF. CDR3 in DNA: TGTGCCAGCAGTCCTACTAGCGGGGGGCCCACAGATACGCAGTATTTT.

A few counts support this clonotype. The rearrangement joins TRBV6-2 or TRBV6-3 to TRBJ2-7, with 9 nucleotides matching TRBD2. CDR1 is MNHEY and CDR2 is SVGEGT in the germline V gene. This CDR3 region has 14 residues. The V gene end was trimmed by 2 bases and the J gene end by 2 bases; junction bases not matched to a gene: 1. This CDR3 is CASSYERGAYEQYF. CDR3 nucleotides: TGTGCCAGCAGTTACGAGCGGGGGGCCTACGAGCAGTACTTC.